This T cell receptor beta chain was recorded in a study of cytomegalovirus exposure and HLA in healthy donors. All donors participated as healthy donors of bone marrow. Points on this clone: Its matching antigen is unknown.

The CDR3 has 14 amino acids. J lost 6 bases, V lost 4 bases, and 4 bases had no gene match. Germline loops: CDR1 LNHDA, CDR2 SQIVND (reference sequence). General study findings and limits: The study carried out a later analysis of TCR beta sequences. It associated approximately 16,000 of them with specific HLA alleles at a false discovery rate of 0.05. Within an earlier analysis, most TCR beta V segments proved productive either about 90% or about 30% of the time. A later analysis reportedly identified an Asian-associated ancestry cluster as carrying fewer N-insertions than the roughly 600-donor mean.

PCR primers comprised 60 Vbeta and 13 Jbeta primers. Repertoires were generated with immunoSEQ multiplex PCR, while TCRdb's copy carries only in-frame clones and drops some. The data show roughly 130,000 clones, 80% seen once. V and J are TRBV19 and TRBJ2-1; TRBD1 matches at 9 bases. The sample comprised PBMCs. The TCR was taken from a man aged 25-45 years in good health and CMV-seronegative. CDR3 sequence: CASSRGTGRNEQFF. The CDR3 nucleotides are TGTGCCAGTAGTAGGGGGACAGGGCGCAATGAGCAGTTCTTC.